These 23 T cell receptor beta chains originate from one sample sequenced in a study of cytomegalovirus exposure and HLA in healthy donors. With 60 Vbeta and 13 Jbeta primers, the PCR was carried out. Generated by immunoSEQ multiplex PCR, the TCRdb table keeps only in-frame clones and is missing some. This table holds approximately 160,000 clones, around 68% found once. The sequenced material came from PBMCs. Receptors were obtained from a woman in her 40s in good health and CMV-seropositive.

The chain has TRBV9 and TRBJ2-1, with 9 bases identical to TRBD2. Trimming at V came to 4 bases and at J to 3 bases, leaving 5 bases not matched to a gene. The germline V gene encodes CDR1 SGDLS and CDR2 YYNGEE. The CDR3 extends over 15 amino acids. The DNA of the CDR3 is TGTGCCAGCAGCCCCCAGCGGGAGGTCTACAATGAGCAGTTCTTC. Residues: CASSPQREVYNEQFF.

This chain links TRBV6-5 with TRBJ2-1, with 10 nucleotides matching TRBD2. Trimming cost V 6 bases and J 6 bases; bases outside gene matches: 5. The CDR3 contains 14 residues. CDR1 and CDR2 (germline): MNHEY, SVGAGI. The CDR3 nucleotides are TGTGCCAGCAGCCTACTAGCGGGGATCAATGAGCAGTTCTTC. Amino acids: CASSLLAGINEQFF.

Many counts were recorded for this clone. This sequence joins TRBV2 and TRBJ2-7; 8 bases line up with TRBD2. CDR3 size: 15 residues. Trimming cost V 7 bases and J 3 bases; bases outside gene matches: 11. Germline CDR1 is SNHLY and CDR2 is FYNNEI. The CDR3 coding sequence is TGTGCCAGCATGGAGGCTAGCGGGCTATTCTACGAGCAGTACTTC. Its protein product is CASMEASGLFYEQYF.

The chain couples TRBV29-1 to TRBJ2-2; 11 bases are shared with TRBD2. The ends lost 1 base at V and 7 bases at J; junction bases unmatched: 11. The CDR3 is made up of 17 amino acids. From germline, CDR1 is SQVTM and CDR2 ANQGSEA. The CDR3 protein is CSVEVGSGGALVGELFF. CDR3 nucleotide sequence: TGCAGCGTTGAAGTGGGTAGCGGGGGGGCCCTAGTCGGGGAGCTGTTTTTT.

V usage is TRBV28 and J usage is TRBJ2-6; 10 positions match TRBD1. After removal of 5 bases from V and 0 bases from J, the junction contained 4 bases not matched to a gene. The length of the CDR3 is 17 residues. Germline values: CDR1 MDHEN, CDR2 SYDVKM. The CDR3 DNA is TGTGCCAGCAGTCCGACAGGGGGCTACTCTGGGGCCAACGTCCTGACTTTC. Translation gives CASSPTGGYSGANVLTF.

This chain uses TRBV5-1 with TRBJ2-3; weak D call: TRBD1 (6 bases). This CDR3 region has 14 residues. Between the trimmed V and J ends, which lost 4 bases and 0 bases, there was a span of 9 bases. From germline, CDR1 is SGHRS and CDR2 YFSETQ. CDR3 nucleotides: TGCGCCAGCAGCACCGGACAGAGCACAGATACGCAGTATTTT. Translation gives CASSTGQSTDTQYF. Combining the CDR3 with reference TRBV5-1 and TRBJ2-3 gives the whole variable domain KAGVTQTPRYLIKTRGQQVTLSCSPISGHRSVSWYQQTPGQGLQFLFEYFSETQRNKGNFPGRFSGRQFSNSRSEMNVSTLELGDSALYLCASSTGQSTDTQYFGPGTRLTVL.

The CDR3 bases are TGTGCCAGCAGCTTGGGGGCGGGGACAGGGAACTATGGCTACACCTTC. Protein product: CASSLGAGTGNYGYTF. The gene calls are TRBV5-8 and TRBJ1-2; 9 bases are a match to TRBD1. Germline CDR1 and CDR2: SGHTS and YDEGEE. CDR3 length: 16 residues. The junction had 5 bases not matched to a gene; V was cut back by 0 bases and J by 2 bases.

This CDR3 reads CASSESTHTGELFF. For the CDR3, the DNA is TGTGCCAGCAGTGAATCAACTCACACCGGGGAGCTGTTTTTT. The rearrangement links TRBV25-1 to TRBJ2-2; the D is unclear. CDR3 length: 14 amino acids. Trimming removed 1 base from V and 3 bases from J, with 6 bases in between. Germline V lookup: CDR1 MGHDK, CDR2 SYGVNS.

This clone was observed a few times. This sequence joins TRBV19 and TRBJ1-4; maybe TRBD1 (5 bases). Germline V gene data show CDR1 as LNHDA and CDR2 as SQIVND (reference sequence). The CDR3 loop spans 14 amino acids. Trimming pared 3 bases from V and 7 bases from J, leaving 12 bases between. This CDR3 reads CASSIRAVSEKLFF. CDR3 nucleotides: TGTGCCAGTAGTATCAGGGCAGTAAGTGAAAAACTGTTTTTT.

V and J are TRBV5-4 and TRBJ1-3; D uncertain. Germline V gene sequence: CDR1 SGHNT, CDR2 YYREEE (reference sequence). This CDR3 region has 15 residues. Trimming cost V 0 bases and J 4 bases, with 11 bases left between them. CDR3 sequence (DNA): TGTGCCAGCAGCTTGGGAGGCGCGGCGGGAAACACCATATATTTT. Its protein is CASSLGGAAGNTIYF.

The genes are TRBV6-6 and TRBJ2-7, with D maybe TRBD1 (5 bases). The CDR3 is 15 amino acids. Germline V CDR1 and CDR2: MNHNY, SVGAGI (reference sequence). V lost 0 bases and J lost 3, with 12 bases in between. CDR3 bases: TGTGCCAGCAGTTACTCGTCCAGGGCGGACTACGAGCAGTACTTC. Translated: CASSYSSRADYEQYF.

This clone was detected only once. The V call is TRBV5-4, the J call TRBJ2-2; D ambiguous. Trimming stripped 4 bases from V and 3 bases from J, with 4 bases between. This CDR3 is built from 12 residues. The germline V gene has CDR1 SGHNT and CDR2 YYREEE (reference sequence). CDR3 bases: TGTGCCAGCAGCATCGACACCGGGGAGCTGTTTTTT. Protein sequence: CASSIDTGELFF. Drawing the rest from reference TRBV5-4 and TRBJ2-2, the complete variable domain is ETGVTQSPTHLIKTRGQQVTLRCSSQSGHNTVSWYQQALGQGPQFIFQYYREEENGRGNFPPRFSGLQFPNYSSELNVNALELDDSALYLCASSIDTGELFFGEGSRLTVL.

V usage is TRBV27 and J usage is TRBJ2-7, with a tentative D call TRBD1 (5 bases). The CDR3 is 14 residues long. Germline-derived CDR1 and CDR2 are MNHEY and SMNVEV (reference sequence). V was trimmed by 2 bases and J by 2 bases, leaving 10 bases between them. CDR3 nucleotide sequence: TGTGCCAGCAGTTTACAGGGTGGACCCTACGAGCAGTACTTC. Encoded protein: CASSLQGGPYEQYF.

The sample holds a few counts of this clone. The rearrangement joins TRBV5-4 to TRBJ1-2, with D maybe TRBD1 (6 bases). Germline V gives CDR1 SGHNT, CDR2 YYREEE (reference sequence). Trimming stripped 4 bases from V and 5 bases from J, with 21 bases between. CDR3 size: 16 residues. The CDR3 DNA sequence: TGTGCCAGCAGCCCATCAGGGGAGGGATTGGCGTATGGCTACACCTTC. It codes for CASSPSGEGLAYGYTF.

The CDR3 reads CAISDSGNTDTQYF. Written as DNA, the CDR3 is TGTGCCATCAGTGATTCCGGGAACACAGATACGCAGTATTTT. This chain joins TRBV10-3 and TRBJ2-3; the D gene is possibly TRBD2 (5 bases). Trimming pared 3 bases from V and 2 bases from J, leaving 9 bases between. The CDR3 has 14 residues. Germline V gives CDR1 ENHRY, CDR2 SYGVKD.

On this clone: The junction shows a germline mismatch at one end, possibly a read error. The chain is built from TRBV5-1 and TRBJ1-2; D not resolved. From germline, CDR1 is SGHRS and CDR2 YFSETQ. CDR3 length equals 13 residues. The CDR3 coding sequence is TGCGCCAGCAGCTTGGGGCAGGACTATGGCTACCCCTTC. The encoded protein is CASSLGQDYGYPF.

The chain is built from TRBV7-2 and TRBJ1-1, with 7 positions matching TRBD1. Germline trimming cut 5 bases from V and 11 bases from J; bases unmatched to any gene: 8. The CDR3 is 12 amino acids. CDR1 SGHTA and CDR2 FQGNSA come from the germline V gene. CDR3: CASSQGGSSAFF. As DNA, the CDR3 is TGTGCCAGCAGCCAGGGGGGTAGCTCGGCTTTCTTT.

This chain joins TRBV7-2 and TRBJ2-5; 7 bases are shared with TRBD2. The J segment lost 5 bases and the V segment lost 7 bases, leaving 10 bases of the junction unmatched. Per germline, CDR1 SGHTA and CDR2 FQGNSA. The CDR3 has 14 amino acids. CDR3 residues: CASNPGWGGETQYF. CDR3 nucleotides: TGTGCCAGCAACCCCGGATGGGGGGGGGAGACCCAGTACTTC.

The J gene is TRBJ2-2, the V gene TRBV11-1; D might be TRBD1 (5 bases). This CDR3 region has 15 residues. Looked up from germline, CDR1 is SGHAT and CDR2 is FQDESV (reference sequence). The V gene lost 5 bases and the J gene lost 2 bases, with 12 bases spanning the gap. CDR3 DNA sequence: TGTGCCAGCAGCAACACAGGTGGTAACACCGGGGAGCTGTTTTTT. The encoded protein is CASSNTGGNTGELFF. Looking up the rest from reference TRBV11-1 and TRBJ2-2 gives the full variable domain: EAEVAQSPRYKITEKSQAVAFWCDPISGHATLYWYRQILGQGPELLVQFQDESVVDDSQLPKDRFSAERLKGVDSTLKIQPAELGDSAMYLCASSNTGGNTGELFFGEGSRLTVL.

This chain uses TRBV27 with TRBJ2-1, with TRBD1 matching over 12 bases. The CDR3 totals 16 residues. V shed 6 bases and J 8 bases; nucleotides not matched to a gene: 11. The germline V gene has CDR1 MNHEY and CDR2 SMNVEV (reference sequence). The CDR3 DNA reads as TGTGCCAGCAGCAGTTTGGGGACAGGGGGCCTGTATGAGCAGTTCTTC. The encoded protein is CASSSLGTGGLYEQFF.

This clone was counted between two and nine times. V and J are TRBV6-5 and TRBJ1-1; 7 nucleotides align to TRBD1. J was trimmed by 9 bases and V by 6 bases; bases with no gene match: 13. Germline CDR1 is MNHEY and CDR2 is SVGAGI. The CDR3 consists of 14 residues. The CDR3 region has the DNA TGTGCCAGCAGCACGCCCGGAGGGGGCCCGAAAGCTTTCTTT. Its protein is CASSTPGGGPKAFF.

The V call is TRBV11-1, the J call TRBJ2-3; possible D gene TRBD2, 6 bases. Germline-derived CDR1 and CDR2 are SGHAT and FQDESV (reference sequence). V lost 6 bases and J 4 bases, leaving 8 bases between the germline ends. This CDR3 is 12 amino acids long. In nucleotides, the CDR3 is TGTGCCAGCAGGGAGGGCGCAGATACGCAGTATTTT. Translated: CASREGADTQYF.

The gene calls are TRBV19 and TRBJ2-2, with a possible D match to TRBD2 (5 bases). V lost 5 bases and J 4 bases, leaving 14 bases between the germline ends. CDR3 length: 15 amino acids. Germline V lookup: CDR1 LNHDA, CDR2 SQIVND (reference sequence). CDR3 sequence reads: CASSGSAAGTGELFF. As DNA, the CDR3 is TGTGCCAGTAGTGGGTCGGCCGCGGGCACCGGGGAGCTGTTTTTT.